Here is one T cell receptor beta chain with its context. There is no known antigen for this receptor. No base qualities exist here, and no much larger clone lies one base off it. These data come from a study of blood T cell repertoires in COVID-19 (dated by TCRdb to the early 2020s). About the full investigation: Samples covering the acute and convalescent phases of COVID-19 were provided by collaborators in the United States, Italy and Spain. The prospective study material was composed of cDNA or gDNA derived from T cells, B-cell-depleted T cells, or PBMCs. Deeply sampled blood TCRbeta repertoires from subjects exposed to, actively infected with, or recovered from COVID-19 were included in the dataset. The repertoires were made available in a free public database intended to serve as a resource for research on the immune response to SARS-CoV-2. The samples were drawn from the first 160 participants of the ongoing ImmuneRACE study and from some 1,300 subjects provided by 6 global collaborators. Sample metadata almost always included a de-identified subject ID, COVID-19 status, age in years and sex. Where HLA class I and class II types were available, the types were taken from metadata supplied by the sample provider, not from assay-based typing.

V is cut by 3 bases and J by 2 bases, and the space between the germline ends is 5 bases. CDR1 and CDR2, looked up from the germline V gene, are SGHAT and FQNNGV. The CDR3 holds 13 amino acids from the cysteine to the phenylalanine. Solely the CDR3 DNA is kept, with 39 bases framed from the first base. Participants in the prospective study were enrolled through a virtual design, were aged roughly 18 to 95 years, and lived in roughly 25 United States geographic areas. To assign participants to cohorts, the prospective study relied on clinical history that participants themselves reported in a screening survey and a study questionnaire. For ImmuneRACE Cohort 3, a participant was defined as recovered based on two consecutive negative NP/OP PCR tests, clearance by a healthcare professional, or resolution of symptoms. Mobile phlebotomists in the prospective study collected whole blood, serum and a nasopharyngeal or oropharyngeal swab from every participant. Over a roughly 2-month period, participants in the prospective study had the option of providing additional blood draws and questionnaires. Blood samples from the prospective study were shipped frozen or at room temperature prior to DNA extraction.

TCRbeta CDR3 regions were amplified from genomic DNA by means of the immunoSEQ Assay, a bias-controlled multiplex PCR. Concerning the study's data processing: Nucleated cell counts per sample were estimated from amplification of reference gene primers within the assay. To quantify the absolute abundance of each unique TCRbeta CDR3 rearrangement, sequence reads were collapsed and filtered. For each sample, productive Simpson clonality was calculated by taking the square root of Simpson's diversity index across productive rearrangements. TCRdb holds this immuneACCESS table with in-frame rearrangements only. Some clones are missing; in checked studies, unresolved V genes explain under half, and the rest has no known cause. From that table come the V and J calls and clone size; the DNA was used to work out D and trimming. The sample table records 310,000 or so clones; under 90% of these occur just once. In total, the top ten clones hold 10% of the sample.

Overall results and qualifications from the work: The amount of clinical and demographic metadata varied by source and participant and was provided uncurated.

Sequencing used PBMCs or T cells enriched from blood (not recorded which). The clonotype comes from a woman in her late teens or twenties who had recovered from COVID-19. The chain couples TRBV11-2 to TRBJ1-5; the D gene lacks a confident call. The CDR3 corresponds to CASSFGGNQPQHF. The sequenced DNA: TGTGCCAGCAGCTTCGGGGGCAATCAGCCCCAGCATTTT.